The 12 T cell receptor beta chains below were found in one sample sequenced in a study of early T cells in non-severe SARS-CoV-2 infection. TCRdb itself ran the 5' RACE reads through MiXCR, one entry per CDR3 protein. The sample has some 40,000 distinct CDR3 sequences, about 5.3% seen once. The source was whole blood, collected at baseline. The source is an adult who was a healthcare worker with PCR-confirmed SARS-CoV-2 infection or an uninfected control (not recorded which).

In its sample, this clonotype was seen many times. The CDR3 loop reads CASSGRARTGELFF. DNA of the CDR3: TGTGCCAGCAGCGGGAGGGCCAGGACCGGGGAGCTGTTTTTT. The rearrangement uses TRBV11-3 and TRBJ2-2; 7 nucleotides line up with TRBD2. This CDR3 contains 14 residues. Germline CDR1 is SGHNT and CDR2 is YENEEA. The V segment lost 5 bases and the J segment 5 bases; nucleotides outside the gene matches: 5.

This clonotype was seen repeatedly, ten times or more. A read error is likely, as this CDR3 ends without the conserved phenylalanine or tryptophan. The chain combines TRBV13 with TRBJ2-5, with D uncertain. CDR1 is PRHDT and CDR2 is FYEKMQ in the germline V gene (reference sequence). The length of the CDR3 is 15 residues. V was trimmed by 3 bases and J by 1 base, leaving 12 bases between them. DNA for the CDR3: TGTGCCAGCAGCTTGCAAGTGTCGTTCCAAGAGACCCAGTACTCC. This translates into CASSLQVSFQETQYS.

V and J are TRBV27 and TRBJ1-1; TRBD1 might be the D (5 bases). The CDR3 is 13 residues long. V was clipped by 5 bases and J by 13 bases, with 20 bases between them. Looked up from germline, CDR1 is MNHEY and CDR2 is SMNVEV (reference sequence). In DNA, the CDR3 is TGTGCCAGCAGTCTAACCGCTGCCTCACAGGTTTTCTTT. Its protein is CASSLTAASQVFF.

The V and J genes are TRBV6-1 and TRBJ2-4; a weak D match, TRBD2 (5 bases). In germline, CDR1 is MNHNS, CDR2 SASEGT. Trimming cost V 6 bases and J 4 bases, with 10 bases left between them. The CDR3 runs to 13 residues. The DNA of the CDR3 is TGTGCCAGCAGGCAGGAGGAGAAAAACATTCAGTACTTC. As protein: CASRQEEKNIQYF.

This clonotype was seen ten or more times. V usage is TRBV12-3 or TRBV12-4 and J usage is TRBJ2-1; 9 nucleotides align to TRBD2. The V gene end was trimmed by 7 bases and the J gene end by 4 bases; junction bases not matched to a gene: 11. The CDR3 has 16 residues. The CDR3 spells CASTQNSGSWYNEQFF. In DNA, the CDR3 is TGTGCCAGCACCCAGAATAGCGGGAGTTGGTACAATGAGCAGTTCTTC.

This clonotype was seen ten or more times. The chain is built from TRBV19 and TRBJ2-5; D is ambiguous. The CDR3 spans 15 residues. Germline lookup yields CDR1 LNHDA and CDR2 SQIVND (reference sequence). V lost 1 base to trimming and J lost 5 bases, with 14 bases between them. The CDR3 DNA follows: TGTGCCAGTAGTATAGCTTCCGGGTCGGGCGAGACCCAGTACTTC. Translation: CASSIASGSGETQYF.

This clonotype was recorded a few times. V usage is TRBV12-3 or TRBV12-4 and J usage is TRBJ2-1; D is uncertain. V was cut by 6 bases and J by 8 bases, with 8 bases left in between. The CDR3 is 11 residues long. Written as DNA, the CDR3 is TGTGCCAGCAGCACCGAGGATGAGCAGTTCTTC. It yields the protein CASSTEDEQFF.

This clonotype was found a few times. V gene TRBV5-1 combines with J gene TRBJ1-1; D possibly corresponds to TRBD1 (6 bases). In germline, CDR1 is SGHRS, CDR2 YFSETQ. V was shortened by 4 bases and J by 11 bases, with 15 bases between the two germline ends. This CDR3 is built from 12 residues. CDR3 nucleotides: TGCGCCAGCAGCCGGGACAAGGAACAGGCTTTCTTT. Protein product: CASSRDKEQAFF.

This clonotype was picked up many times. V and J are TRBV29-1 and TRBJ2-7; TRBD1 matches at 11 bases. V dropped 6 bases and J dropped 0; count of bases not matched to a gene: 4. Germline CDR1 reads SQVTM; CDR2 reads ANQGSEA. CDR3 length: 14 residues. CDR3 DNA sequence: TGCAGCGTCGATGGGACAGGGGGCTCCTACGAGCAGTACTTC. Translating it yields CSVDGTGGSYEQYF.

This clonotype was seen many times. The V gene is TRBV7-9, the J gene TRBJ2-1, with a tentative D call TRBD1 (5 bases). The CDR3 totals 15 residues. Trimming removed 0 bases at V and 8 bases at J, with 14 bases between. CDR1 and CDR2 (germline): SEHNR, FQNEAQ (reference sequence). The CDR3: CASSLAGPKGYEQFF. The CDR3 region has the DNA TGTGCCAGCAGCTTAGCGGGTCCGAAGGGGTATGAGCAGTTCTTC.

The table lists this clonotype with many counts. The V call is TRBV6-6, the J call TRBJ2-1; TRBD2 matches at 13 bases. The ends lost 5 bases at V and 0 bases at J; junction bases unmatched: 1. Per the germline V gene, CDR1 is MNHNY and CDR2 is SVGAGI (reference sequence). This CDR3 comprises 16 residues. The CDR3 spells CASSRTSGSSYNEQFF. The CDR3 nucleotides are TGTGCCAGCAGTCGGACTAGCGGGAGCTCCTACAATGAGCAGTTCTTC.

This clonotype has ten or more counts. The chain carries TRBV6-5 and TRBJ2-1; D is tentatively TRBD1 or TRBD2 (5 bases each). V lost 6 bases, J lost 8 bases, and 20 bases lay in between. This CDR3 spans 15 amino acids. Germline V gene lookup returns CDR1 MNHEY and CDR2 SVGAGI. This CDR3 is CASRSRDVASYEQFF. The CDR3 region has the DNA TGTGCCAGCAGGAGCCGGGACGTAGCAAGCTATGAGCAGTTCTTC.